The T cell receptor (beta chain) described here comes from a study of regulatory T cells in long-lasting Graves disease. Notes on the study in general: Newly diagnosed patients had higher TCR diversity than persistent Graves' patients did.

In the case of this clonotype: Its antigen is unknown.

With iRepertoire HTBI primers and Arm-PCR of CDR3 regions, TCR beta libraries were built. One entry per CDR3 protein results from TCRdb running MiXCR on the multiplex PCR reads. The sample has 680,000 or so distinct CDR3 sequences; 16% are singletons. Germline V gene sequence: CDR1 SGHTA, CDR2 FQGTGA. The length of the CDR3 is 15 residues. Trimming cost V 6 bases and J 8 bases; bases outside gene matches: 8. This sample's time point: newly diagnosed GD, antithyroid drugs for less than 3 months. There was RNA extracted from PBMCs, and the TCR library was made from it. These data also featured in a second study, about T cells in Graves' hyperthyroidism and ophthalmopathy. Per that study: In the first-round RT-PCR of the TCR CDR3, the HTBI primer set was used.

V and J are TRBV7-3 and TRBJ2-1; 12 positions agree with TRBD2. The sample was peripheral blood mononuclear cells (PBMCs), taken at new diagnosis, from a patient treated with antithyroid drugs. The clonotype originates from a woman in her 30s with Graves disease. DNA of the CDR3: TGTGCCAGCAGTGAACTAGCGGGAGGACTCCATGAGCAGTTCTTC. It yields the protein CASSELAGGLHEQFF.